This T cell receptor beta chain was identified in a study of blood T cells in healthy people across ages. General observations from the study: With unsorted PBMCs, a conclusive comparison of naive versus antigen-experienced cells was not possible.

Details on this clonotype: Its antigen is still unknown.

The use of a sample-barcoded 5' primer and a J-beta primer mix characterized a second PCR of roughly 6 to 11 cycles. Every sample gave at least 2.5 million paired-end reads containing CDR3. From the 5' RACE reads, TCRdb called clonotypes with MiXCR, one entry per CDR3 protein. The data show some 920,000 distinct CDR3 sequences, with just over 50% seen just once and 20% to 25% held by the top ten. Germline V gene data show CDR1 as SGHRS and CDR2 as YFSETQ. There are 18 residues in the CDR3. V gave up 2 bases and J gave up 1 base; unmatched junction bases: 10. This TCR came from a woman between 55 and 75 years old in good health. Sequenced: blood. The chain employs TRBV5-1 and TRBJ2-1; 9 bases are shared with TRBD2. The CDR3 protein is CASSFPPSGMASYNEQFF. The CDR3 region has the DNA TGCGCCAGCAGCTTCCCTCCTAGCGGGATGGCGTCCTACAATGAGCAGTTCTTC.